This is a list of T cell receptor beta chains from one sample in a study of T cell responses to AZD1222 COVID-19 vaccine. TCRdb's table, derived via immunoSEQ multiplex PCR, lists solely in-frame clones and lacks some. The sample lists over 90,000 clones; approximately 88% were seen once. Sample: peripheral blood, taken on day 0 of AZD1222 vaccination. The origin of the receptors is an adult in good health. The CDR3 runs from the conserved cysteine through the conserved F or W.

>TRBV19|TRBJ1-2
CASSMRQGGYTF
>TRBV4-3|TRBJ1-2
CASSTTPGQFYGYTF
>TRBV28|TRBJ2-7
CASSLRLTGAQYF
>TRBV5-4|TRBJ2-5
CASRLTSGPQETQYF
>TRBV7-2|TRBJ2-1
CASRPGLALASQFF
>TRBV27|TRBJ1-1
CASWGEMNTEAFF
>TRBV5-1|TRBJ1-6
CASSLAGQGVNSPLHF
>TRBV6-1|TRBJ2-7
CASSELYEQYF
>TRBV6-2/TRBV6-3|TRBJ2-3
CASSRRLAGGYRDTQYF
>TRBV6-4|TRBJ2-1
CASGGLAGSNEQFF
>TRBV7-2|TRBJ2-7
CASSRRSEVYEQYF
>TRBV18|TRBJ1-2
CASSPSDRERGYTF
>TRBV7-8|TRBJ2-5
CASSSPQETQYF
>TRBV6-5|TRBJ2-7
CASSYSRRYEQYF
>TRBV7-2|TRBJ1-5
CASSGQISNQPQHF
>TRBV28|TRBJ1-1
CASTGGGTEAFF
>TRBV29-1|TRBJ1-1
CSAGQGGDTEAFF
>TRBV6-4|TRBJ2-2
CASSEQRGTGELFF
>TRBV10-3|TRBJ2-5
CAISESRPTQETQYF
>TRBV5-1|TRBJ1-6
CASSATGQGNSPLHF
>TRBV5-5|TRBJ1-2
CASSLRQGASQWYGYTF
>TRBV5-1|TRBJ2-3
CASSLEAGGSTDTQYF
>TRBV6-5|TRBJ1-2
CASRSALRGYGYTF
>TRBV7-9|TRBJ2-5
CASSLRAGEETQYF
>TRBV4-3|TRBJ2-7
CASSHRIQGYEQYF
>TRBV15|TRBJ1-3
CATSRDRAAGNTIYF
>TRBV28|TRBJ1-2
CASSQTGLNYGYTF
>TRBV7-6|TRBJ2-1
CASSLENEQFF
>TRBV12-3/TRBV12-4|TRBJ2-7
CASSDLSDEQYF
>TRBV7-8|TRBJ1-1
CASRSGSGTEAFF
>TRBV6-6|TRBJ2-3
CASSDISSTDTQYF
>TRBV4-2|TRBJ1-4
CASSQASGQGYEKLFF
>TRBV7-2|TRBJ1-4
CASSSYGGGKLFF
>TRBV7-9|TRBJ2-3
CASSSQPVSDTQYF
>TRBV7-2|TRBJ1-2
CASRGGQGMFGGYTF
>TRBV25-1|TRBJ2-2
CASSDLAGATRELFF
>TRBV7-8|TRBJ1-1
CASITQWGGRNTEAFF
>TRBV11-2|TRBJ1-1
CASSGGTEAFF
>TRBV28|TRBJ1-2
CASSHPDSLYGYTF
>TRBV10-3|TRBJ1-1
CAISGDGMNTEAFF
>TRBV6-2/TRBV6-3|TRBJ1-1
CASSYTGRTEAFF
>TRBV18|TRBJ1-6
CASSFGQGINSPLHF
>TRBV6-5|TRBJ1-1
CASTGGREAFF
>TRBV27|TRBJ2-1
CATRGSRNEQFF
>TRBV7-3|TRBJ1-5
CASSSFGGPQHF
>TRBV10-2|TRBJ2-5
CASSPGTSGRPETQYF
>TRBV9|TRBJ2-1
CASSGLGTSGGYNEQFF
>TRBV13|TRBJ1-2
CASSSGQSNYGYTF
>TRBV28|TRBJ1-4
CASLPGQGEKLFF
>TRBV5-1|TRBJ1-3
CASSPGTPRGNTIYF
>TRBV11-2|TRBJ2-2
CASSHGGNTGELFF
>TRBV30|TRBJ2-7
CAWSKGLAAGGGEQYF
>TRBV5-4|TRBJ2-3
CAIFDRYSGTQYF
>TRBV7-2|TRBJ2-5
CASSLSRTQETQYF
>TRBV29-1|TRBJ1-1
CSVEQGPTEAFF
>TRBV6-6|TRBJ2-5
CASSTDQGGETQYF